The T cell receptor (beta chain) under discussion was sequenced for a study of T cell responses to AZD1222 COVID-19 vaccine. Whole-study findings and limits: Spike-specific TCR breadth and depth rose after two AZD1222 doses. Donors skewed white British and female; clonal diversity was possibly underestimated. Baseline serostatus was positive in only six AZD1222 recipients. Unmutated variant regions are reportedly the target of nearly half of TCRs that are spike-specific.

Per the germline V gene, CDR1 is MNHEY and CDR2 is SVGAGI. The CDR3 is 14 amino acids. Losses at the gene ends were 7 bases for V and 4 bases for J; bases not matched to a gene: 7. Sequencing used immunoSEQ multiplex PCR; TCRdb keeps in-frame clones, though not all of them. The sample carries roughly 80,000 clones, around nine tenths recorded once. Remarks on this clone: The target antigen is unknown.

The sequencing here drew on peripheral blood, taken on day 0 of MenACWY control vaccination. This TCR derives from an adult in good health. The chain is built from TRBV6-5 and TRBJ1-3; TRBD1 matches at 7 bases. This chain's CDR3 is CASTNRGSGNTIYF. In nucleotides, the CDR3 is TGTGCCAGCACCAACAGGGGATCGGGAAACACCATATATTTT.